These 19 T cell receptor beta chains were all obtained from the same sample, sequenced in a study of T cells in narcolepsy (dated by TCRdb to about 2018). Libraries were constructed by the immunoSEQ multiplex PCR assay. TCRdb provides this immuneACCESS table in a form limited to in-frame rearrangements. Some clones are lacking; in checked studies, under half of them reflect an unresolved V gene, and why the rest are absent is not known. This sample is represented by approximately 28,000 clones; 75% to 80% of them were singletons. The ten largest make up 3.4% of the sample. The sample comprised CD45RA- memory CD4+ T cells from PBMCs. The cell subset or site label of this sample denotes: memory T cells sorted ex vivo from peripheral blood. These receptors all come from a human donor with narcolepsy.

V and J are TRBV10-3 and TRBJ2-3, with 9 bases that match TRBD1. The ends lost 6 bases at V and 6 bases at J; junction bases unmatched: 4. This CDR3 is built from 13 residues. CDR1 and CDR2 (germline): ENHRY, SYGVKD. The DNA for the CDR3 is TGTGCCATCAGAACAGGGGGCGAGGATACGCAGTATTTT. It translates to CAIRTGGEDTQYF.

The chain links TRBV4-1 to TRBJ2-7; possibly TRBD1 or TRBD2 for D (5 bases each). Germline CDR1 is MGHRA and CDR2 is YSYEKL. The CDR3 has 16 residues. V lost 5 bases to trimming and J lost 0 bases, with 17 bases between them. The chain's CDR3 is CASSMDAGTPSYEQYF. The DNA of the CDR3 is TGCGCCAGCAGCATGGACGCCGGGACCCCCTCCTACGAGCAGTACTTC.

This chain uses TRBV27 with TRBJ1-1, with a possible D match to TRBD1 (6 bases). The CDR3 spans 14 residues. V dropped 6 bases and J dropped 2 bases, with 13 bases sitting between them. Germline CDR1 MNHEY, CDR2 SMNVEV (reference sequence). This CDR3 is CASRTGRSNTEAFF. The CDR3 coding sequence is TGTGCCAGCAGAACAGGGAGAAGTAACACTGAAGCTTTCTTT.

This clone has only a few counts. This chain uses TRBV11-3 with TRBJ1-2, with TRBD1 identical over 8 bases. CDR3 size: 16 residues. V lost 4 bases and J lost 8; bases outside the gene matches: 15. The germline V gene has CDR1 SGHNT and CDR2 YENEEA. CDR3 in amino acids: CASSSALGQGLRGYTF. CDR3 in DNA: TGTGCCAGCAGCTCGGCCCTTGGACAGGGCCTGAGAGGCTACACCTTC. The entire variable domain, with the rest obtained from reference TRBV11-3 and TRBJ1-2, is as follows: EAGVVQSPRYKIIEKKQPVAFWCNPISGHNTLYWYLQNLGQGPELLIRYENEEAVDDSQLPKDRFSAERLKGVDSTLKIQPAELGDSAVYLCASSSALGQGLRGYTFGSGTRLTVV.

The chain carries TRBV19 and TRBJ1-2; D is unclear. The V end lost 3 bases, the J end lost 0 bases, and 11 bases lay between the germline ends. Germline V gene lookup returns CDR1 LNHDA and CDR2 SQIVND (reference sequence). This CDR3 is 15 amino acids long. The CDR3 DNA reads TGTGCCAGTAGTATCTACGCGAACACTAACTATGGCTACACCTTC. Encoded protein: CASSIYANTNYGYTF. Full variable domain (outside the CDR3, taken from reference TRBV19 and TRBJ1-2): DGGITQSPKYLFRKEGQNVTLSCEQNLNHDAMYWYRQDPGQGLRLIYYSQIVNDFQKGDIAEGYSVSREKKESFPLTVTSAQKNPTAFYLCASSIYANTNYGYTFGSGTRLTVV.

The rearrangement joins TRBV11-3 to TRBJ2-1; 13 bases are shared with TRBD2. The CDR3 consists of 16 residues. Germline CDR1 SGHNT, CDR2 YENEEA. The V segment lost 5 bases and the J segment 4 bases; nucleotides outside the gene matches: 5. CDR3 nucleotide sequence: TGTGCCAGCAGCGCCAGACTAGCGGGGGGTTACAATGAGCAGTTCTTC. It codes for CASSARLAGGYNEQFF.

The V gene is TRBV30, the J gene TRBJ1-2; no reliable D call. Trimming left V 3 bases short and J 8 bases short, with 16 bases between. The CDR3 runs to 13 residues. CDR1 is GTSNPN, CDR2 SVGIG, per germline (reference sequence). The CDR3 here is CAWSLVSWSGYTF. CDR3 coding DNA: TGTGCCTGGAGCTTAGTTAGTTGGAGCGGCTACACCTTC. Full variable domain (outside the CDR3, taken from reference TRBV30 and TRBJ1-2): SQTIHQWPATLVQPVGSPLSLECTVEGTSNPNLYWYRQAAGRGLQLLFYSVGIGQISSEVPQNLSASRPQDRQFILSSKKLLLSDSGFYLCAWSLVSWSGYTFGSGTRLTVV.

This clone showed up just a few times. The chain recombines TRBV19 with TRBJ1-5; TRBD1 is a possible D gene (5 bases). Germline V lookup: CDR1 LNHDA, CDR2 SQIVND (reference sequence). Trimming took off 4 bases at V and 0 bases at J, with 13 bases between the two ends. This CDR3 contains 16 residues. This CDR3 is CASSTSQGLSNQPQHF. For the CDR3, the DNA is TGTGCCAGTAGTACCTCGCAGGGACTTAGCAATCAGCCCCAGCATTTT.

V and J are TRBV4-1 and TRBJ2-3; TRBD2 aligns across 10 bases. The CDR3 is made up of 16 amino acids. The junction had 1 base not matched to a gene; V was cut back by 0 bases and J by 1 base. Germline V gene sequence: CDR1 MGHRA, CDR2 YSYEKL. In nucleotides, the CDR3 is TGCGCCAGCAGCCAAGAGCTAGCGGGGGGCACAGATACGCAGTATTTT. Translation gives CASSQELAGGTDTQYF.

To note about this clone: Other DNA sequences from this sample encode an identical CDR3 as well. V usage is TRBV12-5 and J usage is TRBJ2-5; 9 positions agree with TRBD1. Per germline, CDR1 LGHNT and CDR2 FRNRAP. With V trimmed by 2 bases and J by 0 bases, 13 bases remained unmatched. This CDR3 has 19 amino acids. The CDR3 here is CASGLQRDRVIRHQETQYF. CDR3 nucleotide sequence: TGTGCTAGTGGTTTGCAACGGGACAGGGTAATCAGGCACCAAGAGACCCAGTACTTC.

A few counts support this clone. The CDR3 sequence: CASSLAARPSLQNTGELFF. The CDR3 region has the DNA TGCGCCAGCAGCTTGGCGGCGCGCCCTAGCCTACAGAACACCGGGGAGCTGTTTTTT. This chain connects TRBV5-1 to TRBJ2-2; possibly TRBD2 for D (5 bases). Germline V gives CDR1 SGHRS, CDR2 YFSETQ. There are 19 residues in the CDR3. Trimming stripped 0 bases from V and 1 base from J, with 19 bases between.

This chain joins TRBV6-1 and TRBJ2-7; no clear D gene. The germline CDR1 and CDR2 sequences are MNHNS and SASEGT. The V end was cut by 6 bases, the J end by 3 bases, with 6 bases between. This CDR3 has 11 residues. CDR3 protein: CASSLNYEQYF. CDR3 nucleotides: TGTGCCAGCAGCTTAAACTACGAGCAGTACTTC.

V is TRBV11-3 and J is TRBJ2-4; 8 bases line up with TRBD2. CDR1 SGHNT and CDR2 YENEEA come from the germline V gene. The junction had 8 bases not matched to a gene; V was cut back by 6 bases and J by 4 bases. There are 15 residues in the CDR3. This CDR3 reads CASRAPGGRKNIQYF. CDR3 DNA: TGTGCCAGCAGGGCGCCGGGGGGGCGAAAAAACATTCAGTACTTC. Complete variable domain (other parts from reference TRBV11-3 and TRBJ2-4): EAGVVQSPRYKIIEKKQPVAFWCNPISGHNTLYWYLQNLGQGPELLIRYENEEAVDDSQLPKDRFSAERLKGVDSTLKIQPAELGDSAVYLCASRAPGGRKNIQYFGAGTRLSVL.

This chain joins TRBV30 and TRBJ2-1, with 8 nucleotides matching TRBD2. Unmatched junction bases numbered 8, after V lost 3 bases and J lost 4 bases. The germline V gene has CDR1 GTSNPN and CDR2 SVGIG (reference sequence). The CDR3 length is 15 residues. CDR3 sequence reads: CAWRGGGGKYNEQFF. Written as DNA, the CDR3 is TGTGCCTGGAGGGGCGGCGGGGGGAAATACAATGAGCAGTTCTTC.

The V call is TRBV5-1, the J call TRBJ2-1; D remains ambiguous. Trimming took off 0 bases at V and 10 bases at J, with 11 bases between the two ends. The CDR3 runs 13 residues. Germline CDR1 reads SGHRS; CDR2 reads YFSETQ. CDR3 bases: TGCGCCAGCAGCTTGGAGAGAATGAGGGAGCAGTTCTTC. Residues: CASSLERMREQFF.

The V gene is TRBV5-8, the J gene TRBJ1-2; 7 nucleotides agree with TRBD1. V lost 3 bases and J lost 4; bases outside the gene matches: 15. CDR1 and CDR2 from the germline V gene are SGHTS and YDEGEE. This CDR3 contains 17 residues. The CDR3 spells CASSSRKEQGRGYGYTF. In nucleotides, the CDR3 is TGTGCCAGCAGCTCCCGGAAGGAACAGGGGAGGGGCTATGGCTACACCTTC.

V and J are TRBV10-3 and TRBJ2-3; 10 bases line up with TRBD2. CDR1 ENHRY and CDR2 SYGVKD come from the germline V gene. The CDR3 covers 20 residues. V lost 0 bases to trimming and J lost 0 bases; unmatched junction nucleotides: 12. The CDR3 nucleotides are TGTGCCATCAGTGAGTCCGAATTTCTAGCGGGGGCCACTAGCACAGATACGCAGTATTTT. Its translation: CAISESEFLAGATSTDTQYF.

The CDR3 spells CASSALAGGPSEQFF. In DNA form, the CDR3 reads TGTGCCAGCAGTGCACTAGCGGGGGGGCCTAGTGAGCAGTTCTTC. The chain combines TRBV28 with TRBJ2-1; TRBD2 aligns across 13 bases. Germline loops: CDR1 MDHEN, CDR2 SYDVKM. The CDR3 runs to 15 residues. V trimming: 5 bases; J trimming: 9 bases; junction bases outside the gene matches: 7.

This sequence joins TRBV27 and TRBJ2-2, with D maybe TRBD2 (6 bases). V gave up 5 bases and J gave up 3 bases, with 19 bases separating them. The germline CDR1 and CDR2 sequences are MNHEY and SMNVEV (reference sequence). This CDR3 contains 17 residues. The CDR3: CASSPRRGFGDTGELFF. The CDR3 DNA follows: TGTGCCAGCAGTCCCAGGAGGGGATTTGGGGACACCGGGGAGCTGTTTTTT.